This section outlines one TCR beta chain sequence together with its context. This specimen comes from a study of OX40 agonist ivuxolimab in advanced cancers. Sequencing was performed with immunoSEQ multiplex PCR; in TCRdb, only in-frame clones are kept and a portion is missing. The sample consists of roughly 80,000 clones, approximately 91% of them appearing once. CDR1 and CDR2 from the germline V gene are SGHTA and FQGTGA. CDR3 size: 16 residues. V was shortened by 2 bases and J by 3 bases, with 15 bases between the two germline ends. Here the sequenced sample was CD4+ or CD8+ T cells sorted from blood, taken in a trial of the OX40 agonist ivuxolimab. The origin of this receptor is an adult with an advanced solid tumor such as melanoma, head and neck, liver or kidney cancer. The chain employs TRBV7-3 and TRBJ2-3; D might be TRBD1 (6 bases). The CDR3 reads CASSLFGGMRTDTQYF. CDR3 sequence (DNA): TGTGCCAGCAGCTTATTTGGGGGCATGAGAACAGATACGCAGTATTTT.